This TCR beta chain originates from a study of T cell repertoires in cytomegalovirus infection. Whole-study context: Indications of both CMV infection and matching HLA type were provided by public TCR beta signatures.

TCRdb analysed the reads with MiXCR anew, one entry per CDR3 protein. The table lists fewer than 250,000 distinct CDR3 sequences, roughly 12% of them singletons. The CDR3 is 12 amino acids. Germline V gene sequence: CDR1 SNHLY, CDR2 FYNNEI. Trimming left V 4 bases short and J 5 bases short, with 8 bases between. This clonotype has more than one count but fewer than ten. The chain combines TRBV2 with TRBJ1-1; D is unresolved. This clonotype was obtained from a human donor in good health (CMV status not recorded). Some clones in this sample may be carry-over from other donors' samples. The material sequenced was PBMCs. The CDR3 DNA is TGTGCCAGCAGTGTCGGAGAGACTGAAGCTTTCTTT. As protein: CASSVGETEAFF. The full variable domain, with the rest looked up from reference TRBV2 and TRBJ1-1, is EPEVTQTPSHQVTQMGQEVILRCVPISNHLYFYWYRQILGQKVEFLVSFYNNEISEKSEIFDDQFSVERPDGSNFTLKIRSTKLEDSAMYFCASSVGETEAFFGQGTRLTVV.